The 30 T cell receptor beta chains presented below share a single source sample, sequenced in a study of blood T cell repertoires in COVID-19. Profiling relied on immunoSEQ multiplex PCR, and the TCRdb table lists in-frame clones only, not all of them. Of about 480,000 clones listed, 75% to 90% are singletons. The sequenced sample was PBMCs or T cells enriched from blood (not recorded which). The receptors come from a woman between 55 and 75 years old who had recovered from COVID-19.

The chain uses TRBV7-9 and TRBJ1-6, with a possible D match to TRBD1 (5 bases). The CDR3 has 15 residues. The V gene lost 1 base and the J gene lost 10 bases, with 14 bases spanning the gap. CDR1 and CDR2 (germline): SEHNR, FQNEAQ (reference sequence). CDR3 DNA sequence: TGTGCCAGCAGCTTAGAGGGCAGGGTGAGGTCACCCCTCCACTTT. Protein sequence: CASSLEGRVRSPLHF.

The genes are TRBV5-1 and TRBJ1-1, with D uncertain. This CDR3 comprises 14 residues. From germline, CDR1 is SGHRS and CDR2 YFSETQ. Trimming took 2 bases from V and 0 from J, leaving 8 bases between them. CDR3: CASSFYTVNTEAFF. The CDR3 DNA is TGCGCCAGCAGCTTTTACACCGTGAACACTGAAGCTTTCTTT.

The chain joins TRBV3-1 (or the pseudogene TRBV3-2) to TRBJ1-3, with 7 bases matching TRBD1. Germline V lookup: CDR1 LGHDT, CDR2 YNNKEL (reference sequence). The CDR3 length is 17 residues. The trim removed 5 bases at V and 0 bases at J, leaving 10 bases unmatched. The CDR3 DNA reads TGTGCCAGCAGCGCGAAGGGGGCCCCCTACTCTGGAAACACCATATATTTT. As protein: CASSAKGAPYSGNTIYF.

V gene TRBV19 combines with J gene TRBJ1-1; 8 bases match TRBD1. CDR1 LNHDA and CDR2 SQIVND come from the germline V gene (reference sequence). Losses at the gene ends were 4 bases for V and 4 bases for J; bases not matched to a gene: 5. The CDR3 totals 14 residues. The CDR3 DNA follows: TGTGCCAGTAGTACCGGACAGGGTCTCACTGAAGCTTTCTTT. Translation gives CASSTGQGLTEAFF.

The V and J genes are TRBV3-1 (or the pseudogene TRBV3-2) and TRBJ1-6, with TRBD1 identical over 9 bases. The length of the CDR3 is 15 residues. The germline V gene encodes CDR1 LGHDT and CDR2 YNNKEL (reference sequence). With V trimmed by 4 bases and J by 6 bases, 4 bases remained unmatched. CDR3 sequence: CASSLTGQGNSPLHF. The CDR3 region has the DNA TGTGCCAGCAGCCTAACGGGACAGGGTAATTCACCCCTCCACTTT.

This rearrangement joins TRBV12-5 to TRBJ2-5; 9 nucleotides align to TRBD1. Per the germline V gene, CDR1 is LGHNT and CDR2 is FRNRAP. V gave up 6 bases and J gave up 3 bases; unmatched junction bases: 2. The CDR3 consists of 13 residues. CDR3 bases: TGTGCTAGTGGGGACAGGGGTGAAGAGACCCAGTACTTC. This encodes CASGDRGEETQYF.

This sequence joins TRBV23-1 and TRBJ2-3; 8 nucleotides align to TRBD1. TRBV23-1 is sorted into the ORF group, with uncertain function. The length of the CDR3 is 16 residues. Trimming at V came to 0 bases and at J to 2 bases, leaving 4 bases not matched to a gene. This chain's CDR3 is CASSQSVDRVTDTQYF. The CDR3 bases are TGCGCCAGCAGTCAATCGGTGGACAGGGTCACAGATACGCAGTATTTT.

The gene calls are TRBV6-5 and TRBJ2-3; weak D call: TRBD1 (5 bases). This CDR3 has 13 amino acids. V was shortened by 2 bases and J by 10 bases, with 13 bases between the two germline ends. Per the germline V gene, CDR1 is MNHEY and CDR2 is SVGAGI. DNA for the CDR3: TGTGCCAGCAGTTACGCCCCAGGGATGTCGCAGTATTTT. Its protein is CASSYAPGMSQYF.

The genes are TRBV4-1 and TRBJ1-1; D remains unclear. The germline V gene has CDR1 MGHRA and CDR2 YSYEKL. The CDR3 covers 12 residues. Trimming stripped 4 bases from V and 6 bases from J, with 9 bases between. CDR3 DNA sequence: TGCGCCAGCAGCCGACCGAGGGCTGAAGCTTTCTTT. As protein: CASSRPRAEAFF.

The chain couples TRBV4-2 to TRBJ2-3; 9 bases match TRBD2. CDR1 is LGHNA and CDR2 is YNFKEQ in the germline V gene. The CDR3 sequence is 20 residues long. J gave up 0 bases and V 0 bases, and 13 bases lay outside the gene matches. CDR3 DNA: TGTGCCAGCAGCCAAGATCAGGGTCGAGCGGGAGGCGCTAGCACAGATACGCAGTATTTT. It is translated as CASSQDQGRAGGASTDTQYF.

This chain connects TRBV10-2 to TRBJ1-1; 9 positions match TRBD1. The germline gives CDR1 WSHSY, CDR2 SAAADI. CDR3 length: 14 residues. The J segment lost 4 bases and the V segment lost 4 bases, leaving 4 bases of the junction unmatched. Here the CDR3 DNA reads TGCGCCAGCAGTGGACAGGGGGACGGCACTGAAGCTTTCTTT. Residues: CASSGQGDGTEAFF.

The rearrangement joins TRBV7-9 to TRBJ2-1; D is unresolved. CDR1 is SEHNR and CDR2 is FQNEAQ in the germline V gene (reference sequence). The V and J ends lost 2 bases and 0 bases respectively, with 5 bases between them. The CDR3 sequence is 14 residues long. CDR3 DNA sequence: TGTGCCAGCAGCTTAATAATCTCCTACAATGAGCAGTTCTTC. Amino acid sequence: CASSLIISYNEQFF.

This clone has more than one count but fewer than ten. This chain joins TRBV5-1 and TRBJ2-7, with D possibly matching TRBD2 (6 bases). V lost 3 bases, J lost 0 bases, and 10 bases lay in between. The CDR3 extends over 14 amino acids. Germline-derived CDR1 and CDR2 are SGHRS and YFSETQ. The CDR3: CASSSDGSSYEQYF. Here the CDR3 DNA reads TGCGCCAGCAGCTCGGACGGGAGCTCCTACGAGCAGTACTTC.

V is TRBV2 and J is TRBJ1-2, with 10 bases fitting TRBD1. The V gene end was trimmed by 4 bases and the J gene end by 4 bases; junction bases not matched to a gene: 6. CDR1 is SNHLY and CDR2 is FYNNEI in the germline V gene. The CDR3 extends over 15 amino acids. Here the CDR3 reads CASSVLGTGAYGYTF. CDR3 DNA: TGTGCCAGCAGTGTCCTGGGGACAGGGGCCTATGGCTACACCTTC.

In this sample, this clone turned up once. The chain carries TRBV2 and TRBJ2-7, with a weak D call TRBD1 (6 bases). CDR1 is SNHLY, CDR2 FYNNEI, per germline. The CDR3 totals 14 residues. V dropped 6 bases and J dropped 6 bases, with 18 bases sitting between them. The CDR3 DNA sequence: TGTGCCAGCAGCCTACAGGGTCTGGCCTTCGAGCAGTACGTC. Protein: CASSLQGLAFEQYV.

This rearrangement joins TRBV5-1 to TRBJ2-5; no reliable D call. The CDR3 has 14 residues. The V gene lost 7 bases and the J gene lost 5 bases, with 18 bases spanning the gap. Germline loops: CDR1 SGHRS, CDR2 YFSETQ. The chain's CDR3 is CASRVLPPRETQYF. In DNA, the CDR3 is TGCGCCAGCCGGGTACTTCCACCACGGGAGACCCAGTACTTC.

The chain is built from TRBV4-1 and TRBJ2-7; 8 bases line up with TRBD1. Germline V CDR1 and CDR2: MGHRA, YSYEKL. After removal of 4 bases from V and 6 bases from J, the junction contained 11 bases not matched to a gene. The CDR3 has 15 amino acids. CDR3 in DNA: TGCGCCAGCAGCCCAGGCCGGACAGGGATGGGCGAGCAGTACTTC. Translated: CASSPGRTGMGEQYF.

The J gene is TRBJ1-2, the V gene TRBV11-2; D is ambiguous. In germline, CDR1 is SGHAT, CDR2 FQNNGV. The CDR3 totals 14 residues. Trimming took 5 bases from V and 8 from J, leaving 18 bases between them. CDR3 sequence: CASSPGGPGRGYTF. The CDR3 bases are TGTGCCAGCAGCCCCGGAGGGCCCGGGAGGGGCTACACCTTC.

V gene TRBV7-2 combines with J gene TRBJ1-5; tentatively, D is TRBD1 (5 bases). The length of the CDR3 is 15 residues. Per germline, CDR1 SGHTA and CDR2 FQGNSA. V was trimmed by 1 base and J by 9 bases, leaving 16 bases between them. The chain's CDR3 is CASSLVGGEDGPQHF. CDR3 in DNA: TGTGCCAGCAGCTTAGTTGGGGGGGAGGATGGGCCCCAGCATTTT. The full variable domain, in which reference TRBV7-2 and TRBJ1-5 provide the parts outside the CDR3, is GAGVSQSPSNKVTEKGKDVELRCDPISGHTALYWYRQSLGQGLEFLIYFQGNSAPDKSGLPSDRFSAERTGGSVSTLTIQRTQQEDSAVYLCASSLVGGEDGPQHFGDGTRLSIL.

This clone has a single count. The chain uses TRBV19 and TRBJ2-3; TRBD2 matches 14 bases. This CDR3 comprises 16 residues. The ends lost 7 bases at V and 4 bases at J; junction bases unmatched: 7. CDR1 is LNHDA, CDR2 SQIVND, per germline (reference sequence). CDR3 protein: CASTRTSGGYPDTQYF. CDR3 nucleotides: TGTGCCAGTACCAGGACTAGCGGGGGGTACCCAGATACGCAGTATTTT. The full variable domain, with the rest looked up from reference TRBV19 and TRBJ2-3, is DGGITQSPKYLFRKEGQNVTLSCEQNLNHDAMYWYRQDPGQGLRLIYYSQIVNDFQKGDIAEGYSVSREKKESFPLTVTSAQKNPTAFYLCASTRTSGGYPDTQYFGPGTRLTVL.

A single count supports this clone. CDR3: CASSFGGGGPYEQYV. The CDR3 bases are TGTGCCAGCAGTTTCGGGGGCGGGGGGCCCTACGAGCAGTACGTC. The chain employs TRBV28 and TRBJ2-7; 8 bases match TRBD2. The CDR3 spans 15 residues. V shed 3 bases, J shed 2 bases, and the junction held 6 bases outside the gene matches. Germline CDR1 and CDR2: MDHEN and SYDVKM.

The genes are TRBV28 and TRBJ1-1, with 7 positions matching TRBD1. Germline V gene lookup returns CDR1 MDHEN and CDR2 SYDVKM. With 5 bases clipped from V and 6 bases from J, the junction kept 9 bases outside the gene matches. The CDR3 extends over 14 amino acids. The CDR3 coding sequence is TGTGCCAGCAGTCCTACCGACAGGGTCCCTGAAGCTTTCTTT. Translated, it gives CASSPTDRVPEAFF.

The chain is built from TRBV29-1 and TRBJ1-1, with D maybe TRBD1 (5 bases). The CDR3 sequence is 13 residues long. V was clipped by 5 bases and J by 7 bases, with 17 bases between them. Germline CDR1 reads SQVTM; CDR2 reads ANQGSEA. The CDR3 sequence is CSVPPRGTLEAFF. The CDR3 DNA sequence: TGCAGCGTTCCCCCGCGCGGGACCCTTGAAGCTTTCTTT. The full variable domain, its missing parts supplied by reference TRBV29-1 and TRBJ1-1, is SAVISQKPSRDICQRGTSLTIQCQVDSQVTMMFWYRQQPGQSLTLIATANQGSEATYESGFVIDKFPISRPNLTFSTLTVSNMSPEDSSIYLCSVPPRGTLEAFFGQGTRLTVV.

CDR3 sequence (DNA): TGTGCCAGCAGCCTAGGTCGCGGCGGGGGCTCCTACGAGCAGTACTTC. Translating gives CASSLGRGGGSYEQYF. The J gene is TRBJ2-7, the V gene TRBV7-6; 7 nucleotides match TRBD2. V gave up 5 bases and J gave up 0 bases; unmatched junction bases: 10. The CDR3 contains 16 residues. In germline, CDR1 is SGHVS, CDR2 FNYEAQ.

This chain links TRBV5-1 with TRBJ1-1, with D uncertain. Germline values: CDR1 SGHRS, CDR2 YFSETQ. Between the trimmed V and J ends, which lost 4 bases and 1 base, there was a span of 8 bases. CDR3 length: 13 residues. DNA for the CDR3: TGCGCCAGCAGCCGTCAGGAGAACACTGAAGCTTTCTTT. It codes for CASSRQENTEAFF.

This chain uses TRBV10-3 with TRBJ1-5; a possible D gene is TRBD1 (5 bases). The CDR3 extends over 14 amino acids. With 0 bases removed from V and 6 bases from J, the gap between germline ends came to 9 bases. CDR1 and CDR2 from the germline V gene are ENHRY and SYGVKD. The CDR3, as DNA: TGTGCCATCAGTGAGTCGTGGGGGGGTCAGCCCCAGCATTTT. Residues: CAISESWGGQPQHF.

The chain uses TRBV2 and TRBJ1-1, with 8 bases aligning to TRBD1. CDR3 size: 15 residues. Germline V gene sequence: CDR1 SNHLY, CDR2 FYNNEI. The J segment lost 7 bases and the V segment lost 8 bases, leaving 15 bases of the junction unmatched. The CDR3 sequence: CASDGQGKDAGEAFF. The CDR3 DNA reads TGTGCCAGCGACGGACAGGGTAAAGATGCGGGTGAAGCTTTCTTT.

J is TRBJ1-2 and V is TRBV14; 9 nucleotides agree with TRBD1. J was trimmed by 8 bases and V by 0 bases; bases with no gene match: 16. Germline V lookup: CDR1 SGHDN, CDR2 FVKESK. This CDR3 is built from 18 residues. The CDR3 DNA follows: TGTGCCAGCAGCCAAGAAATCCGTATACCTTGGACAGGGGTCGGCTACACCTTC. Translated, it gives CASSQEIRIPWTGVGYTF.

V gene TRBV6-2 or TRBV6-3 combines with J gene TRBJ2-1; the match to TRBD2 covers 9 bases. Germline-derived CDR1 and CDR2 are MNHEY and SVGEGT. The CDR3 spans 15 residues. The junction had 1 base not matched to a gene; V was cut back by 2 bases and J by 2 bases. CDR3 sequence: CASSYPSGAYNEQFF. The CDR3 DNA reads TGTGCCAGCAGTTACCCTAGCGGGGCCTACAATGAGCAGTTCTTC.

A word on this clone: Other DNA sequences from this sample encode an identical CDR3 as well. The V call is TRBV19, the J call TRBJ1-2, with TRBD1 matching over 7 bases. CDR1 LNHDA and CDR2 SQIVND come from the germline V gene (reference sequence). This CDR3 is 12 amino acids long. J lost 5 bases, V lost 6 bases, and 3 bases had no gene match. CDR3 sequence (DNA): TGTGCCAGTAGCAGACAGGGATATGGCTACACCTTC. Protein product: CASSRQGYGYTF.